This T cell receptor beta chain originates from a study of blood T cell repertoires in COVID-19. Original methodology: Scientists estimated how many nucleated cells there were by amplifying reference gene primers. Assay: immunoSEQ multiplex PCR; the TCRdb copy retains only in-frame clones and omits some. The DNA gave D and trimming, while V, J and clone size come from that table. Here the sample spans approximately 90,000 clones, 88% being singletons. The CDR3 runs 15 residues. J lost 3 bases, V lost 0 bases, and 5 bases had no gene match. The germline V gene has CDR1 GTSNPN and CDR2 SVGIG (reference sequence).

This chain uses TRBV30 with TRBJ1-2; 9 positions agree with TRBD1. The sequencing input was peripheral blood. This clonotype was sampled from a man aged 55-75 years with acute or convalescent COVID-19. CDR3 nucleotide sequence: TGTGCCTGGAGTGTACGGACAGGGGTTCACTATGGCTACACCTTC. Translation: CAWSVRTGVHYGYTF.